The T cell receptor (beta chain) under discussion was sequenced for a study of T cell responses to AZD1222 COVID-19 vaccine. Study as a whole: Pooled together were second doses at about 4 or about 12 weeks.

General study findings and limits: Baseline serology detected seropositivity in only five to seven AZD1222 recipients.

Here immunoSEQ multiplex PCR was the method, and the copy in TCRdb shows in-frame clones only, minus some. The repertoire has about 170,000 clones, roughly 92% of them found once; the top ten carry around 1.5%. Concerning this clone: Its specificity is unknown.

The CDR3 consists of 14 residues. V gave up 4 bases and J gave up 4 bases; unmatched junction bases: 2. Looked up from germline, CDR1 is SGHTA and CDR2 is FQGTGA. The sample was peripheral blood, taken on day 0 of AZD1222 vaccination. J is TRBJ1-1 and V is TRBV7-3; 11 nucleotides match TRBD1. The sequence derives from an adult in good health. The CDR3: CASSSGQGVTEAFF. CDR3 bases: TGTGCCAGCAGCTCGGGACAGGGGGTCACTGAAGCTTTCTTT.